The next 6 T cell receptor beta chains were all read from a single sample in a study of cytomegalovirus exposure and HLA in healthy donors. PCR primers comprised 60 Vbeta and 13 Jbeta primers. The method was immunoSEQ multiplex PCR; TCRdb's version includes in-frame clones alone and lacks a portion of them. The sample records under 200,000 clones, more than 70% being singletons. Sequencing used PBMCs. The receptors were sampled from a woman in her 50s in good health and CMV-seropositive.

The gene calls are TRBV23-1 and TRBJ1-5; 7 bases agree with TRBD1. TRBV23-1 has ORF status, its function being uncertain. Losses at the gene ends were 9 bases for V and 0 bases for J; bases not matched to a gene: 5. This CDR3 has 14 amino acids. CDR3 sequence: CASYRGFSNQPQHF. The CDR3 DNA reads TGCGCCAGTTACAGGGGCTTTAGCAATCAGCCCCAGCATTTT.

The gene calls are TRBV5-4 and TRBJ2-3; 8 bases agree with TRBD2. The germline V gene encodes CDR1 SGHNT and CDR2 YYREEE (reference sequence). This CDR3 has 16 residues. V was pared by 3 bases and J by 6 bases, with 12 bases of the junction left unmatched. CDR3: CASSSTGGASGDTQYF. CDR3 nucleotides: TGTGCCAGCAGCTCAACCGGGGGGGCGAGCGGGGATACGCAGTATTTT.

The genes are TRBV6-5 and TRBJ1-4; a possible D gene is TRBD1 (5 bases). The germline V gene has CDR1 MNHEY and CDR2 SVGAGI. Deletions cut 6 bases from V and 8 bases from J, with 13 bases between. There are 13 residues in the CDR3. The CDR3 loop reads CASSAQGGEKLFF. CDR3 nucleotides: TGTGCCAGCAGCGCGCAGGGTGGCGAAAAACTGTTTTTT.

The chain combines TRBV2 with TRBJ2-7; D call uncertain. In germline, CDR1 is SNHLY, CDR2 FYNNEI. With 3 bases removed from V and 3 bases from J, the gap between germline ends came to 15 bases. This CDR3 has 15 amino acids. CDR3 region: CASSDPTGGIYEQYF. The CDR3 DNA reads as TGTGCCAGCAGTGACCCGACTGGCGGCATCTACGAGCAGTACTTC.

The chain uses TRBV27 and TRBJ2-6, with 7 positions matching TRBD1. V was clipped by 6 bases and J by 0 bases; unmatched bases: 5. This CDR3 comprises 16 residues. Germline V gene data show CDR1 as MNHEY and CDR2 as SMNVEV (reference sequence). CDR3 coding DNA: TGTGCCAGCAGGTCAGCAGGGGGCTCTGGGGCCAACGTCCTGACTTTC. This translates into CASRSAGGSGANVLTF.

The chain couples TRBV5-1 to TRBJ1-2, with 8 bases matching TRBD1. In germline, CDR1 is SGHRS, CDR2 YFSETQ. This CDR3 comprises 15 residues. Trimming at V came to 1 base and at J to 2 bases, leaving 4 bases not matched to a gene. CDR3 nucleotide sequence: TGCGCCAGCAGCTTGAGCGGGACAGGCAACTATGGCTACACCTTC. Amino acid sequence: CASSLSGTGNYGYTF.